The 30 T cell receptor beta chains below all came from one sample that was sequenced in a study of molecular identifiers for immune sequencing clone quantification (dated by TCRdb to about 2018). Libraries were constructed by PCR. These reads were obtained on a NextSeq 500. Clones were called with MiXCR by TCRdb after fastp trimmed the public reads at Q25, and only in-frame beta chains were retained. When rows share a CDR3 protein, they turn into one entry using the most common DNA and genes. This sample lists around 480,000 distinct CDR3 sequences; about 25% were detected once. The ten largest make up just over 0.75% of the sample. Sequencing was performed on naive CD8+ T cells from blood, with Jurkat cell RNA spiked in. The label giving this sample's cell subset or site can be read as: FACS-sorted CD8+CD4-CCR7+CD45RA+ naive T cells. These TCRs come from a human donor in good health. Some libraries in this study had Jurkat cell RNA spiked in.

In its sample, this clonotype was seen a few times. The chain has TRBV30 and TRBJ2-3; the D gene is possibly TRBD2 (6 bases). Germline V gene data show CDR1 as GTSNPN and CDR2 as SVGIG (reference sequence). The CDR3 length is 15 residues. Trimming removed 3 bases from V and 0 bases from J, with 13 bases in between. CDR3 region: CAWSRGASSTDTQYF. CDR3 DNA: TGTGCCTGGAGCCGCGGGGCATCTAGCACAGATACGCAGTATTTT.

This clonotype was counted only a few times. The chain is built from TRBV27 and TRBJ2-7; the match to TRBD2 covers 9 bases. Trimming took 3 bases from V and 5 from J; bases not matched to a gene: 5. The CDR3 sequence is 14 residues long. Germline CDR1 and CDR2: MNHEY and SMNVEV (reference sequence). CDR3 nucleotides: TGTGCCAGCAGTTTTGCGGGAGGGAGTCACGAGCAGTACTTC. Its translation is CASSFAGGSHEQYF.

This clonotype was detected a few times. The J gene is TRBJ2-3, the V gene TRBV7-3, with TRBD2 matching 7 bases. This CDR3 is 15 amino acids long. J was trimmed by 5 bases and V by 5 bases; bases with no gene match: 10. In germline, CDR1 is SGHTA, CDR2 FQGTGA. As DNA, the CDR3 is TGTGCCAGCAGCCTTACGGGAGGAACGATAGATACGCAGTATTTT. It encodes CASSLTGGTIDTQYF.

CDR3 DNA sequence: TGTGCCAGCAGCGTAGAGAGTCCAGGACAGGGGGTCTACAATGAGCAGTTCTTC. This gives the protein CASSVESPGQGVYNEQFF. The chain recombines TRBV9 with TRBJ2-1; 10 bases are shared with TRBD1. Looked up from germline, CDR1 is SGDLS and CDR2 is YYNGEE. This CDR3 has 18 residues. Trimming cost V 0 bases and J 3 bases; bases outside gene matches: 9.

The table lists this clonotype with a few counts. The rearrangement joins TRBV11-2 to TRBJ1-1, with D unresolved. Germline lookup yields CDR1 SGHAT and CDR2 FQNNGV. The CDR3 loop spans 15 amino acids. Between the trimmed V and J ends, which lost 5 bases and 0 bases, there was a span of 13 bases. The DNA of the CDR3 is TGTGCCAGCAGCGAAGACGGACGAATGAACACTGAAGCTTTCTTT. The encoded protein is CASSEDGRMNTEAFF.

The rearrangement links TRBV28 to TRBJ2-1; D uncertain. The CDR3 consists of 19 residues. With 4 bases removed from V and 0 bases from J, the gap between germline ends came to 22 bases. The V gene's germline CDR1 is MDHEN and CDR2 SYDVKM. CDR3 protein: CASSSTYMTTISSYNEQFF. The CDR3 bases are TGTGCCAGCAGTTCAACCTATATGACGACCATAAGCTCCTACAATGAGCAGTTCTTC.

This clonotype showed up just a few times. A much larger clone differs by one base, so this may be a read error. The chain joins TRBV29-1 to TRBJ2-3; 9 bases map to TRBD1. The CDR3 covers 14 residues. Germline CDR1 SQVTM, CDR2 ANQGSEA. The CDR3 region is CNVEYRGRSDTQYF. As DNA, the CDR3 is TGCAACGTTGAGTACAGGGGGCGTTCAGATACGCAGTATTTT.

The chain employs TRBV12-5 and TRBJ2-7; D gene unclear. This CDR3 contains 14 residues. V dropped 1 base and J dropped 0 bases, with 7 bases sitting between them. Germline V gene lookup returns CDR1 LGHNT and CDR2 FRNRAP. The CDR3 DNA sequence: TGTGCTAGTGGTTTGGCAGCAGCCTCCTACGAGCAGTACTTC. Its protein product is CASGLAAASYEQYF.

This chain links TRBV4-1 with TRBJ1-4; TRBD1 matches 8 bases. Germline V gene lookup returns CDR1 MGHRA and CDR2 YSYEKL. V gave up 2 bases and J gave up 8 bases; unmatched junction bases: 7. The CDR3 is 15 amino acids. The CDR3 reads CASSQPDRAGEKLFF. DNA for the CDR3: TGCGCCAGCAGCCAACCGGACAGGGCCGGCGAAAAACTGTTTTTT.

This clonotype was picked up one time. This may stem from a read error, because a much larger clone lies one nucleotide away. The genes are TRBV29-1 and TRBJ1-1, with D unresolved. This CDR3 comprises 15 residues. Trimming shortened V by 1 base and J by 0 bases, and 12 bases separated the two germline ends. Germline V CDR1 and CDR2: SQVTM, ANQGSEA. The CDR3 sequence is CSVEGSPGLNTEAFF. CDR3 DNA sequence: TGCAGCGTTGAAGGTTCACCAGGTTTGAACACTGAAGCTTTCTTT.

This clonotype was seen repeatedly, ten times or more. This sequence joins TRBV2 and TRBJ2-7, with 8 positions matching TRBD1. Losses at the gene ends were 11 bases for V and 7 bases for J; bases not matched to a gene: 10. This CDR3 has 12 residues. CDR1 and CDR2 from the germline V gene are SNHLY and FYNNEI. In DNA, the CDR3 is TGTGCCGAGGGGCAGGGGGCGCTTGAGCAGTACTTC. Translated, it gives CAEGQGALEQYF.

V is TRBV29-1 and J is TRBJ2-1; TRBD1 aligns across 8 bases. Per germline, CDR1 SQVTM and CDR2 ANQGSEA. This CDR3 region has 18 residues. V was pared by 6 bases and J by 0 bases, with 16 bases of the junction left unmatched. In DNA form, the CDR3 reads TGCAGCGTACACCCCGGGACAGGATCGGGGAGCTCCTACAATGAGCAGTTCTTC. Translating gives CSVHPGTGSGSSYNEQFF.

Many counts were recorded for this clonotype. Here the CDR3 reads CASSSGGLENEQYF. CDR3 in DNA: TGCGCCAGCAGCTCGGGCGGGTTGGAAAACGAGCAGTACTTC. This sequence joins TRBV5-1 and TRBJ2-7; perhaps TRBD2 as D (5 bases). There are 14 residues in the CDR3. Germline V gives CDR1 SGHRS, CDR2 YFSETQ. The V gene lost 3 bases and the J gene lost 5 bases, with 15 bases spanning the gap.

This clonotype was picked up many times. In DNA, the CDR3 is TGTGCCAGCAGTTTAGGGGGATACACAGATACGCAGTATTTT. Amino acids: CASSLGGYTDTQYF. The chain combines TRBV28 with TRBJ2-3, with D perhaps being TRBD1 or TRBD2 (5 bases each). This CDR3 has 14 residues. Germline assignment: CDR1 MDHEN and CDR2 SYDVKM. The germline V and J ends were trimmed by 2 bases and 2 bases, with 8 bases remaining between them.

This chain uses TRBV6-6 with TRBJ2-7; D is possibly TRBD1 or TRBD2 (5 bases each). CDR1 is MNHNY and CDR2 is SVGAGI in the germline V gene (reference sequence). The CDR3 totals 15 residues. V was trimmed by 2 bases and J by 0 bases, leaving 11 bases between them. The CDR3 coding sequence is TGTGCCAGCAGTTACCCCGGGACGGGCTCCTACGAGCAGTACTTC. Amino acids: CASSYPGTGSYEQYF.

The sample holds a few counts of this clonotype. In DNA form, the CDR3 reads TGTGCCAGCAGTTCCTCCCTTGTTGGCTACACCTTC. It translates to CASSSSLVGYTF. The chain recombines TRBV28 with TRBJ1-2; D call uncertain. The CDR3 spans 12 residues. Germline values: CDR1 MDHEN, CDR2 SYDVKM. The V end lost 4 bases, the J end lost 7 bases, and 10 bases lay between the germline ends.

This clonotype was seen repeatedly, ten times or more. The rearrangement links TRBV25-1 to TRBJ2-7; 8 bases line up with TRBD1. Germline V gives CDR1 MGHDK, CDR2 SYGVNS. The J segment lost 5 bases and the V segment lost 6 bases, leaving 12 bases of the junction unmatched. The CDR3 runs 15 residues. DNA of the CDR3: TGTGCCAGCAGCGCACTAGGGCAGGGGGCTGACGAGCAGTACTTC. This encodes CASSALGQGADEQYF.

Ten or more counts support this clonotype. The chain joins TRBV29-1 to TRBJ2-5; D perhaps matches TRBD1 (6 bases). Trimming took 6 bases from V and 5 from J, leaving 19 bases between them. Germline V gives CDR1 SQVTM, CDR2 ANQGSEA. The CDR3 consists of 14 residues. CDR3 sequence (DNA): TGCAGCGTCGCCCCAGGGGCCCTGGGGGAGACCCAGTACTTC. Encoded protein: CSVAPGALGETQYF.

With respect to this clonotype: This may come from a read error, since a much larger clone is one base off. The chain is built from TRBV4-3 and TRBJ1-5; D perhaps matches TRBD1 (5 bases). CDR1 LGHNA and CDR2 YSLEER come from the germline V gene. The CDR3 covers 17 residues. The CDR3 region is CASSQDSAGYSIQPQHF. The CDR3 bases are TGCGCCAGCAGCCAAGATTCGGCAGGGTATAGCATTCAGCCCCAGCATTTT.

J is TRBJ2-7 and V is TRBV5-4; TRBD1 matches at 8 bases. With V trimmed by 0 bases and J by 4 bases, 6 bases remained unmatched. Germline CDR1 SGHNT, CDR2 YYREEE (reference sequence). CDR3 length: 15 amino acids. In DNA form, the CDR3 reads TGTGCCAGCAGCTTGGCTCCAGGGGGCTATTACGAGCAGTACTTC. Translation: CASSLAPGGYYEQYF. The full variable domain, with the rest looked up from reference TRBV5-4 and TRBJ2-7, is ETGVTQSPTHLIKTRGQQVTLRCSSQSGHNTVSWYQQALGQGPQFIFQYYREEENGRGNFPPRFSGLQFPNYSSELNVNALELDDSALYLCASSLAPGGYYEQYFGPGTRLTVT.

This clonotype was recorded many times. The genes are TRBV3-1 and TRBJ2-7; a possible D gene is TRBD1 (6 bases). The germline V gene has CDR1 LGHDT and CDR2 YNNKEL (reference sequence). Trimming pared 5 bases from V and 4 bases from J, leaving 15 bases between. The CDR3 is 14 amino acids. CDR3 in DNA: TGTGCCAGCAGCACGACAGGTGATCTTTACGAGCAGTACTTC. Its protein is CASSTTGDLYEQYF.

The V call is TRBV2, the J call TRBJ2-3; D could derive from TRBD1 or TRBD2 (6 bases each). V lost 8 bases and J lost 1, with 16 bases in between. Germline V gene data show CDR1 as SNHLY and CDR2 as FYNNEI. This CDR3 has 15 residues. CDR3 sequence (DNA): TGTGCCAGCGAGGAGGGGGTGACGGGCACAGATACGCAGTATTTT. Residues: CASEEGVTGTDTQYF.

With regard to this clonotype: One base away lies a much larger clone, so this may be a sequencing read error. The chain links TRBV7-2 to TRBJ2-1; D gene unclear. CDR3 length: 13 amino acids. CDR1 and CDR2 from the germline V gene are SGHTA and FQGNSA. The DNA for the CDR3 is TGTGCCAGCGGCTTAGGACGGGCCAATGAGCAGTTCTTC. Amino acid sequence: CASGLGRANEQFF.

This clonotype has a count of ten or more. V gene TRBV5-6 combines with J gene TRBJ1-1; a weak D match, TRBD1 (5 bases). Germline CDR1 reads SGHDT; CDR2 reads YYEEEE. The CDR3 consists of 15 residues. Deletions cut 1 base from V and 1 base from J, with 11 bases between. CDR3 sequence reads: CASSLFSGKNTEAFF. The DNA of the CDR3 is TGTGCCAGCAGCTTGTTTTCAGGGAAGAACACTGAAGCTTTCTTT.

Note on this clonotype: One base away lies a much larger clone, so this may be a sequencing read error. The chain joins TRBV4-1 to TRBJ1-5, with 10 positions matching TRBD1. The CDR3 consists of 17 residues. Germline CDR1 is MGHRA and CDR2 is YSYEKL. The DNA of the CDR3 is TGCGCCTGCAGCCAGGCCCCCGGGACAGGGGTTTATCAGCCCCAGCATTTT. The encoded protein is CACSQAPGTGVYQPQHF.

The rearrangement uses TRBV7-2 and TRBJ2-7; D uncertain. The V gene's germline CDR1 is SGHTA and CDR2 FQGNSA. Between the trimmed V and J ends, which lost 4 bases and 5 bases, there was a span of 9 bases. The CDR3 sequence is 12 residues long. Here the CDR3 reads CASSSIGNEQYF. DNA for the CDR3: TGTGCCAGCAGCTCCATAGGAAACGAGCAGTACTTC.

A few counts support this clonotype. This rearrangement joins TRBV27 to TRBJ2-3, with TRBD2 matching over 11 bases. This CDR3 is built from 18 residues. After removal of 5 bases from V and 3 bases from J, the junction contained 13 bases not matched to a gene. Germline lookup yields CDR1 MNHEY and CDR2 SMNVEV (reference sequence). The CDR3 DNA reads TGTGCCAGCAGTCCACCGGGGGCTAGCGGGGGGAATACAGATACGCAGTATTTT. Residues: CASSPPGASGGNTDTQYF.

This clonotype has a count of ten or more. The chain carries TRBV9 and TRBJ1-3, with 7 bases lining up with TRBD1. J was trimmed by 0 bases and V by 5 bases; bases with no gene match: 5. This CDR3 comprises 15 residues. Germline V gives CDR1 SGDLS, CDR2 YYNGEE. CDR3 sequence reads: CASSQTGDSGNTIYF. CDR3 DNA sequence: TGTGCCAGCAGTCAAACAGGGGACTCTGGAAACACCATATATTTT.

The chain couples TRBV19 to TRBJ1-5; D ambiguous. V was cut by 4 bases and J by 0 bases, with 7 bases left in between. The length of the CDR3 is 14 residues. Germline V gene lookup returns CDR1 LNHDA and CDR2 SQIVND (reference sequence). The CDR3, as DNA: TGTGCCAGTAGTAATGGAGCTAGCAATCAGCCCCAGCATTTT. As protein: CASSNGASNQPQHF.

This clonotype occurred a few times. This rearrangement joins TRBV19 to TRBJ2-7; 13 bases are a match to TRBD2. The ends lost 1 base at V and 3 bases at J; junction bases unmatched: 3. CDR1 is LNHDA and CDR2 is SQIVND in the germline V gene (reference sequence). CDR3 length equals 16 residues. The DNA of the CDR3 is TGTGCCAGTAGTATAGCCGGGACTAGCGGGAACTACGAGCAGTACTTC. Translated: CASSIAGTSGNYEQYF.